These T cell receptor beta chains were read from a single sample in a study of CD8+ T cells in alopecia areata. TCRdb's copy holds only in-frame clones and misses some; the assay was immunoSEQ multiplex PCR. Among 200,000 or so clones listed, 35% to 40% were seen once. The input for sequencing was CD4+ T cells sorted from blood, taken at roughly week 30, from a patient treated with tofacitinib. The origin of the receptors is a human donor with alopecia areata. The CDR3 runs from the conserved cysteine through the conserved F or W. D genes are given only for firm matches. Clone sizes are given selectively: once, few, many, or a class where the clone is expanded.

v_gene,j_gene,d_gene,abundance,CDR3nt,CDR3aa
TRBV7-2,TRBJ1-6,NA,few,TGTGCCAGCAGCTTAGTTAATTCACCCCTCCACTTT,CASSLVNSPLHF
TRBV25-1,TRBJ2-7,TRBD2,once,TGTGCCAGCTCATCTACCGGGACTAGCGGCTACGAGCAGTACTTC,CASSSTGTSGYEQYF
TRBV7-8,TRBJ2-5,NA,few,TGTGCCAGCAGTCACAGACAGTCTCAAGAGACCCAGTACTTC,CASSHRQSQETQYF
TRBV7-9,TRBJ2-1,TRBD1,few,TGTGCCAGCAGCTTAGAACAGGGGGTCGGCTACAATGAGCAGTTCTTC,CASSLEQGVGYNEQFF
TRBV30,TRBJ1-5,TRBD1,few,TGTGCCTGGAGTCAACAGGGGACTGGGAATCAGCCCCAGCATTTT,CAWSQQGTGNQPQHF
TRBV29-1,TRBJ1-2,NA,few,TGCAGCGTTGAACTCAACCGAGGGGAGTCCGGCTACACCTTC,CSVELNRGESGYTF
TRBV5-1,TRBJ2-2,TRBD1,NA,TGCGCCAGCAGCTTTCAACCGGGACAGTTAGCAGGGGAGCTGTTTTTT,CASSFQPGQLAGELFF
TRBV5-1,TRBJ2-5,TRBD1,few,TGCGCCAGCAGCCCGGGACAGGAAGAGACCCAGTACTTC,CASSPGQEETQYF
TRBV18,TRBJ1-5,TRBD1,NA,TGTGCCAGCTCAGGGGACAGGGTAAGCAATCAGCCCCAGCATTTT,CASSGDRVSNQPQHF
TRBV5-6,TRBJ1-5,NA,NA,TGTGCCAGCAGCCACCCTCCGTGGTTGGCCCAGCATTTT,CASSHPPWLAQHF
TRBV7-9,TRBJ2-1,TRBD1,NA,TGTGCCAGCAGCTTAGACTGGGACAGGGACCCCTACAATGAGCAGTTCTTC,CASSLDWDRDPYNEQFF
TRBV7-9,TRBJ2-7,TRBD2,NA,TGTGCCAGCAGCATAGGACTAGCGGGGAAGCAGTACTTC,CASSIGLAGKQYF
TRBV11-2,TRBJ2-4,NA,NA,TGTGCCAGCAGCTTCGGGACGGGGGAAGCCAAAAACATTCAGTACTTC,CASSFGTGEAKNIQYF
TRBV5-1,TRBJ2-2,NA,NA,TGCGCCAGCAGCCCGAGACAGCTCGTCGGGGAGCTGTTTTTT,CASSPRQLVGELFF
TRBV7-2,TRBJ1-1,NA,NA,TGTGCCAGCAGCTCGAGACTATACGGACCGAACACTGAAGCTTTCTTT,CASSSRLYGPNTEAFF
TRBV5-1,TRBJ2-3,NA,NA,TGCGCCAGCATGCGGGGAGATACGCAGTATTTT,CASMRGDTQYF
TRBV6-5,TRBJ2-7,NA,few,TGTGCCAGCAGTGATACCGGGACGACCGAGCAGTACTTC,CASSDTGTTEQYF
TRBV30,TRBJ1-5,NA,few,TGTGCCTGGAGTCACCCAAAGGGTAGGAGCGGGAGGATCGATCAGCCCCAGCATTTT,CAWSHPKGRSGRIDQPQHF
TRBV2,TRBJ1-1,TRBD1,NA,TGTGCCAGCAGACCGACAGGGGGCCGGAACACTGAAGCTTTCTTT,CASRPTGGRNTEAFF
TRBV7-2,TRBJ2-1,NA,NA,TGTGCCAGCAGCTTAGGGTCAGGGGCCGCTCTGAGGAATGAGCAGTTCTTC,CASSLGSGAALRNEQFF
TRBV30,TRBJ1-1,TRBD1,NA,TGTGCCTGGAGTCCCCCGAACAGGGGGAACACTGAAGCTTTCTTT,CAWSPPNRGNTEAFF
TRBV7-9,TRBJ2-3,TRBD1,few,TGTGCCAACACCGGGACAGGGGACACAGATACGCAGTATTTT,CANTGTGDTDTQYF
TRBV11-2,TRBJ2-7,TRBD1,few,TGTGCCAGCAGCGTCATTTCGGGACAGGGTTATCAGTACTTC,CASSVISGQGYQYF
TRBV29-1,TRBJ2-2,TRBD1,few,TGCAGCGGGGGACAGGGGTCGATCGGGGAGCTGTTTTTT,CSGGQGSIGELFF
TRBV9,TRBJ2-4,TRBD2,few,TGTGCCAGCAGCCCCCCTGGGGCTAGCGGGGGCAAAAACATTCAGTACTTC,CASSPPGASGGKNIQYF
TRBV2,TRBJ2-1,TRBD2,NA,TGTGCCAGCAGATTCCATCCGGGACTAGATGCGTTCTTC,CASRFHPGLDAFF
TRBV29-1,TRBJ1-2,NA,few,TGCAGCGCCCATGGCTACACCTTC,CSAHGYTF
TRBV30,TRBJ1-5,NA,once,TGTGCCTGGAGTTTTCGTCAGGGGCAGGGCAATCAGCCCCAGCATTTT,CAWSFRQGQGNQPQHF
TRBV7-3,TRBJ1-6,TRBD1,NA,TGTGCCAGCAGCTTAACGGGAGGGACAGGGGGATCACCCCTCCACTTT,CASSLTGGTGGSPLHF
TRBV30,TRBJ1-1,NA,few,TGTGCCTGGGGCTGGGGTACGGCTTTCTTT,CAWGWGTAFF
TRBV5-1,TRBJ1-1,NA,NA,TGCGCCAGCAGCCGGGTCGCCCAGAACACTGAAGCTTTCTTT,CASSRVAQNTEAFF
TRBV10-2,TRBJ1-1,TRBD1,NA,TGCGCCAGCAGTGCTACTACAGGGGCCACTGAAGCTTTCTTT,CASSATTGATEAFF
TRBV11-2,TRBJ1-2,NA,NA,TGTGCCAGCAGGAATTCGGGGGGCCAGGGCTATGGCTACACCTTC,CASRNSGGQGYGYTF
TRBV18,TRBJ2-5,NA,NA,TGTGCCAGCTCACCGTCGAGGGGGCAAGAGACCCAGTACTTC,CASSPSRGQETQYF
TRBV5-1,TRBJ1-6,NA,NA,TGCGCCAGCAGCTTGGGGACAGCGAATAATTCACCCCTCCACTTT,CASSLGTANNSPLHF
TRBV9,TRBJ1-5,NA,NA,TGTGCCAGCAGCGTAGCAAGTAATCAGCCCCAGCATTTT,CASSVASNQPQHF
TRBV7-9,TRBJ2-3,TRBD1,NA,TGTGCCAGCACCCGGGACAGTGAGAGCACAGATACGCAGTATTTT,CASTRDSESTDTQYF
TRBV5-6,TRBJ2-5,NA,NA,TGTGCCAGCAGCTTCGGCTTGGGGGAGACCCAGTACTTC,CASSFGLGETQYF